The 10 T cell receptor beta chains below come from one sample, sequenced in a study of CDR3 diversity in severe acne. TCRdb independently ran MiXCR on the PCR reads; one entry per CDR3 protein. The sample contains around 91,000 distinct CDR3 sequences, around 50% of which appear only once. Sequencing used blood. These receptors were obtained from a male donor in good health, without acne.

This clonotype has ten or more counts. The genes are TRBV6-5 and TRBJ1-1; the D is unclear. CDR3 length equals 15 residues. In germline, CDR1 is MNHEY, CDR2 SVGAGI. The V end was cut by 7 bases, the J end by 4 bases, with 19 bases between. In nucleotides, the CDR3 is TGTGCCAGCACCTACGGGCAGGCCCGGGGCACTGAAGCTTTCTTT. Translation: CASTYGQARGTEAFF.

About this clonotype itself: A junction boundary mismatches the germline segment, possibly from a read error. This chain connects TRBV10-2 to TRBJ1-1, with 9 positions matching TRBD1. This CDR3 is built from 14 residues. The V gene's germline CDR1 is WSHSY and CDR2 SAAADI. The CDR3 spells CASTRTGERTEAFF. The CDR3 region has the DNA TGCGCCAGCACTAGGACAGGGGAGAGGACTGAAGCTTTCTTC.

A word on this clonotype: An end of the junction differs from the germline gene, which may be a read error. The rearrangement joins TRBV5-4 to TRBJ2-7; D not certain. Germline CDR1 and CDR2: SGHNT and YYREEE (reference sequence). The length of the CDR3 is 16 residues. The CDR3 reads CASSYTVSGYSYEQYF. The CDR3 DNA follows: TGCGCCAGCAGCTACACAGTGTCTGGGTATTCCTACGAGCAGTACTTC.

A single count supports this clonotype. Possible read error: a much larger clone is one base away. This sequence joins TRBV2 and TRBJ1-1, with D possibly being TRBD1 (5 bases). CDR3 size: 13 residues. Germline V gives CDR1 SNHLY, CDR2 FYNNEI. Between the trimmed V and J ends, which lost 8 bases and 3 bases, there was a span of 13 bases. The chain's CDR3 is CASHGPGHTEAFF. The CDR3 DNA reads TGTGCCAGCCATGGTCCGGGGCACACTGAAGCTTTCTTT. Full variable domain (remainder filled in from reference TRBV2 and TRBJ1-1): EPEVTQTPSHQVTQMGQEVILRCVPISNHLYFYWYRQILGQKVEFLVSFYNNEISEKSEIFDDQFSVERPDGSNFTLKIRSTKLEDSAMYFCASHGPGHTEAFFGQGTRLTVV.

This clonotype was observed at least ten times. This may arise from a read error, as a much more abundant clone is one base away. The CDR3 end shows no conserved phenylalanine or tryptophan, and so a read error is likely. CDR3 region: CASSLSPGETQYL. The CDR3 DNA is TGTGCCAGCAGCCTCAGCCCGGGGGAGACCCAGTACCTC. The V call is TRBV6-4, the J call TRBJ2-5, with D maybe TRBD2 (5 bases). Per the germline V gene, CDR1 is MRHNA and CDR2 is SNTAGT. The CDR3 is 13 amino acids. The V gene lost 6 bases and the J gene lost 5 bases, with 13 bases spanning the gap.

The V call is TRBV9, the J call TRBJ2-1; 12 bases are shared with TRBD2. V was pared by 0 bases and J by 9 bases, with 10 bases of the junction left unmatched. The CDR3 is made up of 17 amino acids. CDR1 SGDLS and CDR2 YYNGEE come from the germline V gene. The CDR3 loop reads CASSVAPASGGAGEQFF. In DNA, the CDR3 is TGTGCCAGCAGCGTAGCTCCGGCTAGCGGGGGGGCGGGTGAGCAGTTCTTC. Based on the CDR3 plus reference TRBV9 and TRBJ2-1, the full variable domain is DSGVTQTPKHLITATGQRVTLRCSPRSGDLSVYWYQQSLDQGLQFLIQYYNGEERAKGNILERFSAQQFPDLHSELNLSSLELGDSALYFCASSVAPASGGAGEQFFGPGTRLTVL.

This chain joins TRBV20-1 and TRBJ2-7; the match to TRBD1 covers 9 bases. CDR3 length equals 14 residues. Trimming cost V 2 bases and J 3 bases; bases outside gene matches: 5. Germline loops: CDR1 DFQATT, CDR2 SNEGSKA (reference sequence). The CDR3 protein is CSARKTGGGYEQYF. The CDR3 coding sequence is TGCAGTGCTAGAAAGACAGGGGGAGGCTACGAGCAGTACTTC.

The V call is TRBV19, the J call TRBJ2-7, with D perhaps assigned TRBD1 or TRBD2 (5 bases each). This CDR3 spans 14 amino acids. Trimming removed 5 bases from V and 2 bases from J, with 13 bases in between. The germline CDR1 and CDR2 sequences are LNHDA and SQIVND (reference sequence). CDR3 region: CASSEGPRAYEQYF. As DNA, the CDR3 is TGTGCCAGTAGTGAGGGACCTCGTGCCTACGAGCAGTACTTC.

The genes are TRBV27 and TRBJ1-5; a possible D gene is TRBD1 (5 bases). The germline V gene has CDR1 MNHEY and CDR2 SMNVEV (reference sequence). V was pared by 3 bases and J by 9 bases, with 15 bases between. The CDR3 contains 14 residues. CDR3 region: CASSFGRDLGPQHF. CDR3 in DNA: TGTGCCAGCAGTTTTGGGCGGGACTTGGGGCCCCAGCATTTT.

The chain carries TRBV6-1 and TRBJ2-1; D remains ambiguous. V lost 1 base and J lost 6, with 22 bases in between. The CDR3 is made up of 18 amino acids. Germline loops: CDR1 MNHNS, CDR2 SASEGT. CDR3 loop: CASSEGTANTEASNEQFF. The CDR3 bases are TGTGCCAGCAGTGAAGGGACGGCGAACACTGAAGCTTCCAATGAGCAGTTCTTC.